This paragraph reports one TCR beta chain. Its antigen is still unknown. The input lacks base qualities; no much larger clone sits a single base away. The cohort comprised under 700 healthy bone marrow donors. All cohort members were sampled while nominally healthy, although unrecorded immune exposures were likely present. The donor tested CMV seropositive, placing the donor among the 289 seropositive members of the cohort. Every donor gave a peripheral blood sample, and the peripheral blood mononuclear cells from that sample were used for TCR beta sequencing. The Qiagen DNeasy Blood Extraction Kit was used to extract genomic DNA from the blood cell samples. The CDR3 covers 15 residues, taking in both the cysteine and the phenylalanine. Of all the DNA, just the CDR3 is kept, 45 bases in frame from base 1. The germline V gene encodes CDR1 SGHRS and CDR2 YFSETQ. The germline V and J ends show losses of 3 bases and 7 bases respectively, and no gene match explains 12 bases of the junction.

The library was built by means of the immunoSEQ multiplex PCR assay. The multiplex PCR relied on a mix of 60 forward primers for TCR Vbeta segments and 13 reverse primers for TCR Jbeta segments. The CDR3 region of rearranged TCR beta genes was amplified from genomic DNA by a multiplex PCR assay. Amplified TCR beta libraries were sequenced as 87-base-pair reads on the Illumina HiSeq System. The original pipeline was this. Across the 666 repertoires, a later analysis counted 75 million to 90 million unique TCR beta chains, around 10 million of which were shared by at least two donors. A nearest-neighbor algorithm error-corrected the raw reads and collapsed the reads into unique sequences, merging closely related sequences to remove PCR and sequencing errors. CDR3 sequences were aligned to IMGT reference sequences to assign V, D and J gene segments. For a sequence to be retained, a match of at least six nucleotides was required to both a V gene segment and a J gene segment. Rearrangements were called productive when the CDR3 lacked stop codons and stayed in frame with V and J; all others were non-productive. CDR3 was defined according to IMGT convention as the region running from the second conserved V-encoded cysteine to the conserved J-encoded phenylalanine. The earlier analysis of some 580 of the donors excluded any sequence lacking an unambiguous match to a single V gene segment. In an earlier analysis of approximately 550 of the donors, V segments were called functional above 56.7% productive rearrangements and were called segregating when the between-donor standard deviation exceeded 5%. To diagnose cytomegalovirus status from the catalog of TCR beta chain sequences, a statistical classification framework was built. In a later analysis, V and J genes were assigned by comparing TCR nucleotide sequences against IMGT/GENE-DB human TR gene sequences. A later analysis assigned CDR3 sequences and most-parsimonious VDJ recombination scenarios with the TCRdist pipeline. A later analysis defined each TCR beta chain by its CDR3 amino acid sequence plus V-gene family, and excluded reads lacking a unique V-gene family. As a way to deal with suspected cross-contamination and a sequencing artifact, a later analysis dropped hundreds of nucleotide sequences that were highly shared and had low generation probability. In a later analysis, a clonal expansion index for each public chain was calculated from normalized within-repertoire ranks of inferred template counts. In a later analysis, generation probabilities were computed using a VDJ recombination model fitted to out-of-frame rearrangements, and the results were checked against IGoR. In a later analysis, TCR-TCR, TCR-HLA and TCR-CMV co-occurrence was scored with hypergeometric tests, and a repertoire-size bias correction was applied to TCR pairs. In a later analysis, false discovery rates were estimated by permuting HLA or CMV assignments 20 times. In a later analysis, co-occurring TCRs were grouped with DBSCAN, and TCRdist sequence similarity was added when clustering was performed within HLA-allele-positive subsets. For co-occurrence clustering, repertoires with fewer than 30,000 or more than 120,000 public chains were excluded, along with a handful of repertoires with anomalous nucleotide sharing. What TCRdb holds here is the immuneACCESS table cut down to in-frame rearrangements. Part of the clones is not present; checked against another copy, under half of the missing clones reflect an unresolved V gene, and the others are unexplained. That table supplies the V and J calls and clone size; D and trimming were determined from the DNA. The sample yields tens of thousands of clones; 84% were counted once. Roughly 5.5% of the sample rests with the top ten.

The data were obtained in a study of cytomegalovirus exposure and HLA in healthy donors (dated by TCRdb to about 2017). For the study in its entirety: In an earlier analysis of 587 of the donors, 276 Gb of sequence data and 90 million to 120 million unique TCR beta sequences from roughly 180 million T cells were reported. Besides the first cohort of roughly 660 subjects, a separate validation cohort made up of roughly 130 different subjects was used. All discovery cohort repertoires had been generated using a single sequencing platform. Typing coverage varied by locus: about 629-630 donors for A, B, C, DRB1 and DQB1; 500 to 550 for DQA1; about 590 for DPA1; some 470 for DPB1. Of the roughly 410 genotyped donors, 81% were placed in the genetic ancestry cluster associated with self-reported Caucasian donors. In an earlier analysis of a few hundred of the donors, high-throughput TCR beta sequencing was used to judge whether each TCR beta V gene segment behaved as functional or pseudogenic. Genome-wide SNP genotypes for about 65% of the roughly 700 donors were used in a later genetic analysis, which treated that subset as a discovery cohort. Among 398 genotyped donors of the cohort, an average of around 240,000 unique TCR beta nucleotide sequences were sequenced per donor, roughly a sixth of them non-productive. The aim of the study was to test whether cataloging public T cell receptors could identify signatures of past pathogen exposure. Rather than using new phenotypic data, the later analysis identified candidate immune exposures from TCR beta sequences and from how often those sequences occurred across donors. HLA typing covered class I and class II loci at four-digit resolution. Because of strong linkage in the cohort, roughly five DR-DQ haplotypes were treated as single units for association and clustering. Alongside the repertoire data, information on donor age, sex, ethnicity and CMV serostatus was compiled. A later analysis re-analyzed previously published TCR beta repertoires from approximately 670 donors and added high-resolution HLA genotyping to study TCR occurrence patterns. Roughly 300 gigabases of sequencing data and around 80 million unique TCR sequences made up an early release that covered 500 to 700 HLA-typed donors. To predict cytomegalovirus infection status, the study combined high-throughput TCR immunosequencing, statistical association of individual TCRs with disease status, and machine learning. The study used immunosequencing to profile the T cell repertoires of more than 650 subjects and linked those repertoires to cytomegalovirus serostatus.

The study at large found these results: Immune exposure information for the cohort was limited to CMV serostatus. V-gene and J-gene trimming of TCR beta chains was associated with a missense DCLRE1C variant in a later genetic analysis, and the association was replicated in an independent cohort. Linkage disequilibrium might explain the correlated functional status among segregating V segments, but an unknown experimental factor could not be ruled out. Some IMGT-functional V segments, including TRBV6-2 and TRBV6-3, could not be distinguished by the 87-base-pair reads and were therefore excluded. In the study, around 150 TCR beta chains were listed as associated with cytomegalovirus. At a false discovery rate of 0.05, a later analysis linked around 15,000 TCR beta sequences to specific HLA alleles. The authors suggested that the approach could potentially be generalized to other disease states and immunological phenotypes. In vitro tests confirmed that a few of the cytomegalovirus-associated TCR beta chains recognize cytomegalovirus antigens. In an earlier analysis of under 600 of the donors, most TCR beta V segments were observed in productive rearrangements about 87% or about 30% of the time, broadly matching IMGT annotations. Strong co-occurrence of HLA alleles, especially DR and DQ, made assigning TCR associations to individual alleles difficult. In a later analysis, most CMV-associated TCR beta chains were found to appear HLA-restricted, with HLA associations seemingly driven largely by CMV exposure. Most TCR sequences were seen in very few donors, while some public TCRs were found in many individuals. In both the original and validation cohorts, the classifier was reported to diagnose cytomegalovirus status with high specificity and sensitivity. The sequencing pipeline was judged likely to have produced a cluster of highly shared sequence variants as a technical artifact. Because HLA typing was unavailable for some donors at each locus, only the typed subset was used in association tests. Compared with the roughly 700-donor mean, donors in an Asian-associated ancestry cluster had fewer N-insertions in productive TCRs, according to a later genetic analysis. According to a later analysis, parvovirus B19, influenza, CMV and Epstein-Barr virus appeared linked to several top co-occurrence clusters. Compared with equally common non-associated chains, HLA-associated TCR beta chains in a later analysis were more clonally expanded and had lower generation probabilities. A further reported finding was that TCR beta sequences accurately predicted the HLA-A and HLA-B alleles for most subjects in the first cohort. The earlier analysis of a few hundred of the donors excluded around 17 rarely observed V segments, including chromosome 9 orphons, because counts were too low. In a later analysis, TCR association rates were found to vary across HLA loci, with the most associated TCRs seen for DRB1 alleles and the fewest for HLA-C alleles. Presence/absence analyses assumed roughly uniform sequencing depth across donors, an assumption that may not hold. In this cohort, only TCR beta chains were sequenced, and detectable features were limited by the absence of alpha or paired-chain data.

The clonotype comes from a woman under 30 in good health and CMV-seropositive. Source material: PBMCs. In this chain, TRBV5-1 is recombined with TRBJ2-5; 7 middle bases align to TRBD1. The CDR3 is CASSSQQGPGGTQYF. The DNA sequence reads TGCGCCAGCAGCTCACAACAGGGGCCAGGGGGGACCCAGTACTTC.